This T cell receptor beta chain was found in a study of blood T cell repertoires in COVID-19. Study-level information: There were acute and convalescent COVID-19 samples, and they came from the United States, Italy and Spain. Sample material is recorded as cDNA or gDNA derived from T cells, B-cell-depleted T cells, or PBMCs.

V shed 5 bases and J shed 5 bases, with 15 bases lying between them. Germline loops: CDR1 MNHEY, CDR2 SVGAGI. The CDR3 is 14 amino acids. Original analysis: Amplification from reference gene primers served as the basis for estimated nucleated cell counts. TCRdb's table, derived via immunoSEQ multiplex PCR, lists solely in-frame clones and lacks some. For V, J and clone size, that table is used; D and trimming come from the DNA. This sample yields a few hundred thousand clones, of which over 75% are seen a single time; 3.5% to 4.5% belongs to the top ten. The source is a man in his fifties or sixties with acute or convalescent COVID-19. Sequenced sample: peripheral blood. The chain joins TRBV6-5 to TRBJ1-1; D may be TRBD1 (5 bases). CDR3 region: CASSNYPRVTEAFF. The CDR3, as DNA: TGTGCCAGCAGTAATTACCCCAGGGTGACTGAAGCTTTCTTT.